The clone carrying this T cell receptor (beta chain) was seen more than once but under ten times. What it recognizes is unknown. The source of the sample is a study of T-cell reconstitution after alpha-beta-depleted transplantation in children. Construction of the TCRbeta library involved unique molecular identifiers. TCRdb redid the calling of the PCR reads with MiXCR, one entry per CDR3 protein. The sample records fewer than 700,000 distinct CDR3 sequences, roughly 13% being singletons. The CDR3 consists of 15 residues. The germline gives CDR1 SQVTM, CDR2 ANQGSEA. V dropped 0 bases and J dropped 2 bases, with 14 bases sitting between them. Study-wide results and limits: After one year, T-cell counts and TCRbeta diversity mostly came from new T cells.

The clonotype comes from a male patient between 5 and 17 years old who had a stem cell transplant for acute myeloid leukemia, so the T cells may come from the graft donor. The starting material was PBMCs, mostly from graft donor cells, obtained 360 days after TCRalphabeta/CD19-depleted stem cell transplant. The chain recombines TRBV29-1 with TRBJ2-7, with a tentative D call TRBD1 (7 bases). CDR3 DNA sequence: TGCAGCGTTGAAGATCAGGGGGGTCGTGCCTACGAGCAGTACTTC. Amino acid sequence: CSVEDQGGRAYEQYF.